The clone carrying this T cell receptor (beta chain) was seen many times. The CDR3 covers 16 residues. Germline lookup yields CDR1 SGDLS and CDR2 YYNGEE. V lost 3 bases, J lost 7 bases, and 23 bases lay in between. The unsorted libraries were made from 2 million PBMCs kept at -80 C. This entry belongs to a study of neurological immune-mediated disorders. One entry per CDR3 protein results from TCRdb running MiXCR on the 5' RACE reads. The sample carries under 60,000 distinct CDR3 sequences, about 3.7% recorded once. The receptor comes from a man between 40 and 49 years old with multiple sclerosis. The source material was PBMCs. The chain links TRBV9 to TRBJ2-7; D is perhaps TRBD1 or TRBD2 (5 bases each). CDR3 amino acids: CASSASGSNFPGEQYF. Written as DNA, the CDR3 is TGTGCCAGCAGCGCCTCAGGGTCTAACTTCCCGGGGGAGCAGTACTTC.